These 17 T cell receptor beta chains came from one sample sequenced in a study of blood T cells in healthy people across ages. PCR was performed a second time for about 7 to 11 cycles using a sample-barcoded 5' primer and a J-beta primer mix. TCRdb fed the 5' RACE reads into MiXCR, producing one record per CDR3 protein. The sample lists 590,000 or so distinct CDR3 sequences, about 30% occurring once. Sequences were obtained from blood. The receptors stem from a woman aged 80 or over in good health.

This clonotype was detected many times. This chain joins TRBV6-1 and TRBJ2-3; 11 nucleotides match TRBD2. Trimming took 5 bases from V and 2 from J; bases not matched to a gene: 15. CDR3 length: 19 amino acids. Germline-derived CDR1 and CDR2 are MNHNS and SASEGT. DNA for the CDR3: TGTGCCAGCAGTCGCTTTGGGGCTAGCGGGGGGTCTTTCACAGATACGCAGTATTTT. Translation gives CASSRFGASGGSFTDTQYF.

The table lists this clonotype with many counts. The chain is built from TRBV20-1 and TRBJ1-5; weak D call: TRBD1 (6 bases). The CDR3 extends over 16 amino acids. Trimming took 4 bases from V and 0 from J, leaving 16 bases between them. CDR1 and CDR2 from the germline V gene are DFQATT and SNEGSKA (reference sequence). The CDR3 loop reads CSATTGTTYSNQPQHF. The DNA of the CDR3 is TGCAGTGCTACCACCGGGACAACTTATAGCAATCAGCCCCAGCATTTT.

This clonotype was counted a few times. A clone one base away is much larger, so this may be a read error. The chain joins TRBV12-3 or TRBV12-4 to TRBJ1-4; D might be TRBD1 (5 bases). This CDR3 is 15 amino acids long. The CDR3 protein is CASRADGATNEKRFF. In DNA form, the CDR3 reads TGTGCCAGCAGAGCGGACGGGGCAACTAATGAAAAACGGTTTTTT.

This clonotype was picked up a small number of times. V and J are TRBV4-2 and TRBJ2-3; 9 bases are a match to TRBD2. Unmatched junction bases numbered 10, after V lost 8 bases and J lost 4 bases. The germline V gene has CDR1 LGHNA and CDR2 YNFKEQ. CDR3 size: 15 residues. Here the CDR3 DNA reads TGTGCCAGCGGGAGGGGCGGGGGGGGGTCAGATACGCAGTATTTT. Protein: CASGRGGGGSDTQYF.

This clonotype was counted at least ten times. The chain employs TRBV7-6 and TRBJ2-7; D not certain. V was cut by 0 bases and J by 1 base, with 19 bases left in between. The V gene's germline CDR1 is SGHVS and CDR2 FNYEAQ. The CDR3 extends over 18 amino acids. In DNA, the CDR3 is TGTGCCAGCAGCTTAGCTCGGACGGGCAGCCTATTATCCTACGAGCAGTACTTC. It yields the protein CASSLARTGSLLSYEQYF.

With respect to this clonotype: The conserved closing phenylalanine or tryptophan is absent in this CDR3, likely reflecting a read error. The chain links TRBV6-5 to TRBJ1-2, with D possibly TRBD1 on 5 matching bases. The CDR3 loop spans 15 amino acids. Looked up from germline, CDR1 is MNHEY and CDR2 is SVGAGI. CDR3 in amino acids: CASSYSGGMNFGYTS. CDR3 coding DNA: TGTGCCAGCAGTTACTCCGGGGGAATGAACTTTGGCTACACCTCC.

This clonotype was observed at least ten times. The J gene is TRBJ2-7, the V gene TRBV11-2; 10 nucleotides agree with TRBD1. Germline CDR1 SGHAT, CDR2 FQNNGV. This CDR3 spans 16 amino acids. J lost 2 bases, V lost 0 bases, and 4 bases had no gene match. Written as DNA, the CDR3 is TGTGCCAGCAGCTTAGATTCAGGGACAGGGGCCTACGAGCAGTACTTC. Amino acids: CASSLDSGTGAYEQYF.

This clonotype was picked up many times. V gene TRBV7-2 combines with J gene TRBJ2-5, with TRBD2 matching 14 bases. The CDR3 runs 15 residues. V lost 4 bases and J lost 3; bases outside the gene matches: 1. Germline-derived CDR1 and CDR2 are SGHTA and FQGNSA. CDR3 DNA sequence: TGTGCCAGCAGCTCGGGACTAGCGGGGGAAGAGACCCAGTACTTC. Protein sequence: CASSSGLAGEETQYF.

The rearrangement uses TRBV6-2 or TRBV6-3 and TRBJ2-5; D unresolved. With 0 bases removed from V and 3 bases from J, the gap between germline ends came to 11 bases. The CDR3 is made up of 15 amino acids. Germline V lookup: CDR1 MNHEY, CDR2 SVGEGT. CDR3 DNA sequence: TGTGCCAGCAGTTACTCTGGAGTCGTTAAAGAGACCCAGTACTTC. Its protein product is CASSYSGVVKETQYF.

The chain joins TRBV3-1 to TRBJ2-5, with TRBD1 as a possible D gene (6 bases). V lost 4 bases to trimming and J lost 11 bases, with 23 bases between them. CDR1 is LGHDT, CDR2 YNNKEL, per germline (reference sequence). The CDR3 sequence is 15 residues long. The CDR3 sequence: CASSPLDSSGNEQYF. DNA of the CDR3: TGTGCCAGCAGCCCCCTGGACAGTTCGGGCAATGAGCAGTACTTC.

The chain is built from TRBV5-5 and TRBJ1-4; D not certain. V was cut by 0 bases and J by 3 bases, with 9 bases left in between. The germline V gene has CDR1 SGHKS and CDR2 YYEKEE (reference sequence). The CDR3 has 15 amino acids. The DNA for the CDR3 is TGTGCCAGCAGCTTGGTTGCAGGCGCTAATGAAAAACTGTTTTTT. Its protein is CASSLVAGANEKLFF.

Notes on this clonotype: Since a much larger clone is just one base distant, this may be a read error. The J gene is TRBJ2-3, the V gene TRBV7-3; TRBD1 matches 9 bases. The V gene's germline CDR1 is SGHTA and CDR2 FQGTGA. V was pared by 4 bases and J by 4 bases, with 9 bases of the junction left unmatched. The CDR3 runs to 16 residues. CDR3 sequence: CASSSSIQGAADTQYF. As DNA, the CDR3 is TGTGCCAGCAGCTCGTCAATACAGGGGGCGGCAGATACGCAGTATTTT.

This clonotype appeared many times. The rearrangement uses TRBV6-1 and TRBJ2-7, with 11 bases that match TRBD2. Germline V CDR1 and CDR2: MNHNS, SASEGT. The J segment lost 3 bases and the V segment lost 4 bases, leaving 5 bases of the junction unmatched. The CDR3 covers 15 residues. In DNA form, the CDR3 reads TGTGCCAGCAGTGGAGGACTAGCGGGTTTCTACGAGCAGTACTTC. The encoded protein is CASSGGLAGFYEQYF.

This clonotype has only a few counts. A clone one base away is much larger, so this may be a read error. V usage is TRBV4-1 and J usage is TRBJ2-1; TRBD2 matches 9 bases. Germline V gene sequence: CDR1 MGHRA, CDR2 YSYEKL. CDR3 length: 15 amino acids. This chain's CDR3 is CTSSQGGLAGNEQFF. As DNA, the CDR3 is TGCACCAGCAGCCAAGGTGGGCTAGCGGGGAATGAGCAGTTCTTC.

A note on this clonotype: Being one base from a much bigger clone, this may be a read error. The chain couples TRBV12-3 or TRBV12-4 to TRBJ2-1; 11 bases map to TRBD2. This CDR3 contains 14 residues. The CDR3 DNA is TGTGCCAGCGAGAGGACTAGCGGGTGGAATGGGCAGTTCTTC. Translation: CASERTSGWNGQFF.

This clonotype was recorded at least ten times. The V call is TRBV7-2, the J call TRBJ2-7; 7 nucleotides agree with TRBD1. Germline-derived CDR1 and CDR2 are SGHTA and FQGNSA. The junction had 2 bases not matched to a gene; V was cut back by 5 bases and J by 4 bases. The CDR3 loop spans 12 amino acids. Here the CDR3 reads CASSTGQYEQYF. The DNA for the CDR3 is TGTGCCAGCAGCACGGGACAGTACGAGCAGTACTTC. The complete variable domain, with remaining parts taken from reference TRBV7-2 and TRBJ2-7, reads GAGVSQSPSNKVTEKGKDVELRCDPISGHTALYWYRQSLGQGLEFLIYFQGNSAPDKSGLPSDRFSAERTGGSVSTLTIQRTQQEDSAVYLCASSTGQYEQYFGPGTRLTVT.

This clonotype was detected ten times or more. Its ends do not fully match the called genes, so a read error is possible. The chain uses TRBV6-2 or TRBV6-3 and TRBJ2-4, with D possibly called TRBD1 or TRBD2 (5 bases each). This CDR3 region has 14 residues. The germline V gene has CDR1 MNHEY and CDR2 SVGEGT. CDR3: CASSYGGTKNVQYF. The CDR3 DNA sequence: TGTGCCAGCAGTTACGGGGGAACCAAAAACGTTCAGTACTTC.